The clone carrying this TCR beta chain was detected only a few times. A much larger clonotype is one base distant, so this may be a read error. The sample comes from a study of naive and memory T cell subsets. This CDR3 comprises 12 residues. Germline CDR1 reads SEHNR; CDR2 reads FQNEAQ (reference sequence). Both TRBC1 and TRBC2 were covered by a beta constant-region primer of two equimolar oligonucleotides. Ligated cDNA was amplified by four rounds of PCR with nested alpha and beta constant-region primers and SP2. Via MiXCR, TCRdb re-called the UMI-ligation and nested PCR reads, giving one row per CDR3 protein. The table has roughly 24,000 distinct CDR3 sequences, roughly 8.2% seen once.

The chain is built from TRBV7-9 and TRBJ2-7, with unresolved D. The TCR sequence derives from a human donor in good health. Sequencing was done on a sample of central memory CD8+ T cells from blood. This CDR3 is CANSPISYEQYF. DNA for the CDR3: TGTGCCAACAGCCCCATCTCCTACGAGCAGTACTTC.